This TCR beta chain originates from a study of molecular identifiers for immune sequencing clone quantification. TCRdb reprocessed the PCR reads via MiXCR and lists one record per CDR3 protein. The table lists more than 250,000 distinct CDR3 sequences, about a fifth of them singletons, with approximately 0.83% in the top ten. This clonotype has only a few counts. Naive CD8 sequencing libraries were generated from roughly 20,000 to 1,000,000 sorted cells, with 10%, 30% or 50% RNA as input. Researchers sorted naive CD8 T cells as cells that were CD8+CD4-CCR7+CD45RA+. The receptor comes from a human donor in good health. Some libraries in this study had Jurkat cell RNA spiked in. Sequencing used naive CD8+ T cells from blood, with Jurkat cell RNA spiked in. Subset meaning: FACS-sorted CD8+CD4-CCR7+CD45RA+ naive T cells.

CDR3 coding DNA: TGTGCCAGCAGACCAACCCCGACACGGACAGGTCCAGATACGCAGTATTTT. It specifies CASRPTPTRTGPDTQYF. The chain has TRBV28 and TRBJ2-3, with 7 bases matching TRBD1. CDR3 length: 17 residues. V shed 6 bases and J 4 bases; nucleotides not matched to a gene: 16. Germline CDR1 is MDHEN and CDR2 is SYDVKM.